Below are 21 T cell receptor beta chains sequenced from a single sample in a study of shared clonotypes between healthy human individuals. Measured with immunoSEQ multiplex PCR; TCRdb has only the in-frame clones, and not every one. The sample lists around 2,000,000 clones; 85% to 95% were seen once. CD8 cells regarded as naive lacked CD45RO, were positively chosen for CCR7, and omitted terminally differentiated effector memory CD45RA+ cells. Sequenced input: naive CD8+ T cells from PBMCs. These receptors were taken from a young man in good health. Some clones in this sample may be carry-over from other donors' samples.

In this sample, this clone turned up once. The CDR3 DNA follows: TGTGCCAGCAGTGAAGCTAACGGCCTTGTAAACTATGGCTACACCTTC. Its protein is CASSEANGLVNYGYTF. This rearrangement joins TRBV6-1 to TRBJ1-2; D is undetermined. Trimming removed 0 bases at V and 2 bases at J, with 13 bases between. Germline CDR1 is MNHNS and CDR2 is SASEGT. The CDR3 has 16 residues.

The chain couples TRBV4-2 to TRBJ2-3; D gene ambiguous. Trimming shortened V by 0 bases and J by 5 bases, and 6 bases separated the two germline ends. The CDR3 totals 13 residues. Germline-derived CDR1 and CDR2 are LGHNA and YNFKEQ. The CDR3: CASSQEKRDTQYF. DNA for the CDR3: TGTGCCAGCAGCCAAGAGAAACGAGATACGCAGTATTTT.

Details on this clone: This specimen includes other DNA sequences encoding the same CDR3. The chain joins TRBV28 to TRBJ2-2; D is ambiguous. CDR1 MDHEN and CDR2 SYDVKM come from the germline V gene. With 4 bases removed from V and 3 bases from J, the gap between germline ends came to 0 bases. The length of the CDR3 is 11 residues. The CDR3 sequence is CASSYTGELFF. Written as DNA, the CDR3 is TGTGCCAGCAGTTACACCGGGGAGCTGTTTTTT.

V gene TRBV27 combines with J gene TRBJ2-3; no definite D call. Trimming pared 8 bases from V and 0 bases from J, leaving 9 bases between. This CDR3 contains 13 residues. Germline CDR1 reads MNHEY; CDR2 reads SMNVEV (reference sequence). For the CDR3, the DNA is TGTGCCAGCGGTCTGGCTAGCACAGATACGCAGTATTTT. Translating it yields CASGLASTDTQYF.

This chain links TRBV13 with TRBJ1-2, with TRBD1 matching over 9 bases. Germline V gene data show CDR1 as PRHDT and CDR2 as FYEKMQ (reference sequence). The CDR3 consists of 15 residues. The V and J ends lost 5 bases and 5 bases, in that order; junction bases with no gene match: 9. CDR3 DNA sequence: TGTGCCAGCAGCCCGCTCCGGGACAGGGTATATGGCTACACCTTC. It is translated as CASSPLRDRVYGYTF.

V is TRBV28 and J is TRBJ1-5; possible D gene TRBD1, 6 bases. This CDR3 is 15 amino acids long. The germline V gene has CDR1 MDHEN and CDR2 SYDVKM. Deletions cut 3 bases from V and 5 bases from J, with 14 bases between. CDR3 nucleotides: TGTGCCAGCAGTTTTTTGAGGGCAGGGGATCAGCCCCAGCATTTT. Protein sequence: CASSFLRAGDQPQHF. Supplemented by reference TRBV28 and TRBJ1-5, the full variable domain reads DVKVTQSSRYLVKRTGEKVFLECVQDMDHENMFWYRQDPGLGLRLIYFSYDVKMKEKGDIPEGYSVSREKKERFSLILESASTNQTSMYLCASSFLRAGDQPQHFGDGTRLSIL.

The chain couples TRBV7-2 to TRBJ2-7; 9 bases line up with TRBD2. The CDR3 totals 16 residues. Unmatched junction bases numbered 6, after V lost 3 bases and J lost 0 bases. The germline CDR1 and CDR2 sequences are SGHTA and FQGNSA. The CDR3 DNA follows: TGTGCCAGCAGCTTTGCTAGCGGGGTCCTCTCCTACGAGCAGTACTTC. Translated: CASSFASGVLSYEQYF.

CDR3 sequence: CASSQEGGSLYEQYF. The CDR3 region has the DNA TGCGCCAGCAGCCAAGAAGGCGGGAGTTTATACGAGCAGTACTTC. The V call is TRBV4-3, the J call TRBJ2-7; 7 positions match TRBD2. Germline trimming cut 0 bases from V and 4 bases from J; bases unmatched to any gene: 6. Germline assignment: CDR1 LGHNA and CDR2 YSLEER. The CDR3 is 15 amino acids.

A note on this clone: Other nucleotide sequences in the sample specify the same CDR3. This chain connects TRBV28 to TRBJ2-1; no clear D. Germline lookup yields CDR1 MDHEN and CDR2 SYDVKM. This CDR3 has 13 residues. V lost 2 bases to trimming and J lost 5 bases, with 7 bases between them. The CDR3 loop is CASSLDVDNEQFF. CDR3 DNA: TGTGCCAGCAGTTTAGACGTGGACAATGAGCAGTTCTTC.

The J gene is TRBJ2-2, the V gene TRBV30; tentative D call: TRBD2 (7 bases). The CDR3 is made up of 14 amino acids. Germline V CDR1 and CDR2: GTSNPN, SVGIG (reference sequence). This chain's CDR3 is CASPIGGHTGELFF. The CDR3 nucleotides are TGTGCGTCACCGATCGGGGGGCACACCGGGGAGCTGTTTTTT.

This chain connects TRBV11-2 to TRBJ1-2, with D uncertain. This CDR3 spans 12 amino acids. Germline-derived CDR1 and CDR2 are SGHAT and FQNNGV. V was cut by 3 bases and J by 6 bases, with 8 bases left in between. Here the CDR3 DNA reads TGTGCCAGCAGCTTTCCCAAGGATGGCTACACCTTC. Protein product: CASSFPKDGYTF.

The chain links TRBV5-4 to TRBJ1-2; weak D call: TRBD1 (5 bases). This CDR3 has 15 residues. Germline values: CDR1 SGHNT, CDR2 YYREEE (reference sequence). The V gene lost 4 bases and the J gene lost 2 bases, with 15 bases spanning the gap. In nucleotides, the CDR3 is TGTGCCAGCAGCCCAGAGGGGAAGAGGAACTATGGCTACACCTTC. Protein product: CASSPEGKRNYGYTF. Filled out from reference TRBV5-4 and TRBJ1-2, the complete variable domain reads ETGVTQSPTHLIKTRGQQVTLRCSSQSGHNTVSWYQQALGQGPQFIFQYYREEENGRGNFPPRFSGLQFPNYSSELNVNALELDDSALYLCASSPEGKRNYGYTFGSGTRLTVV.

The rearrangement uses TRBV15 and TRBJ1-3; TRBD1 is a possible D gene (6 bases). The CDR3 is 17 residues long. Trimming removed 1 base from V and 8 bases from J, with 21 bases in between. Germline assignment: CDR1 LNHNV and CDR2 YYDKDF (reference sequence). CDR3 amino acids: CATSRGWMGQMADTIYF. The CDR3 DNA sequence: TGTGCCACCAGCAGAGGTTGGATGGGACAAATGGCAGACACCATATATTTT.

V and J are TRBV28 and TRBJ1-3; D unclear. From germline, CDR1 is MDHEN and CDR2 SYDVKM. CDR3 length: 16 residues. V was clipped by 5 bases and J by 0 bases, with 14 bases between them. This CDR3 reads CASSPYGVPSGNTIYF. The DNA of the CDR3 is TGTGCCAGCAGTCCTTACGGGGTGCCCTCTGGAAACACCATATATTTT.

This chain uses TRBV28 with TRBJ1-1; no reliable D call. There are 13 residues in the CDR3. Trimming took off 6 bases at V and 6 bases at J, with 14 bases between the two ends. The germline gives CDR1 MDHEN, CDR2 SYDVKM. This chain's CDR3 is CASSLYKFAEAFF. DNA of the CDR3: TGTGCCAGCAGCTTGTACAAGTTCGCTGAAGCTTTCTTT.

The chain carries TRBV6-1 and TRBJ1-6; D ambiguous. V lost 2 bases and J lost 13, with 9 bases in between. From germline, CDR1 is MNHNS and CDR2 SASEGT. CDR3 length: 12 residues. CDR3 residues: CASSERGGPLHF. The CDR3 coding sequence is TGTGCCAGCAGTGAACGGGGTGGGCCCCTCCACTTT.

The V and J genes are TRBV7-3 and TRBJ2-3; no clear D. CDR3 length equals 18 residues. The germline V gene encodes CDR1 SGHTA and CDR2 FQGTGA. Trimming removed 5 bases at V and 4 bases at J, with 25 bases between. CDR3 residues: CASSPRASNFFDADTQYF. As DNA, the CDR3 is TGTGCCAGCAGCCCCCGGGCCTCCAACTTCTTTGACGCAGATACGCAGTATTTT.

For the CDR3, the DNA is TGTGCCAGCAGCGTAACGCTAGCTTCCTACAATGAGCAGTTCTTC. Encoded protein: CASSVTLASYNEQFF. The chain couples TRBV9 to TRBJ2-1, with D possibly matching TRBD2 (5 bases). Germline V gene lookup returns CDR1 SGDLS and CDR2 YYNGEE. The CDR3 length is 15 residues. The V end lost 1 base, the J end lost 1 base, and 9 bases lay between the germline ends.

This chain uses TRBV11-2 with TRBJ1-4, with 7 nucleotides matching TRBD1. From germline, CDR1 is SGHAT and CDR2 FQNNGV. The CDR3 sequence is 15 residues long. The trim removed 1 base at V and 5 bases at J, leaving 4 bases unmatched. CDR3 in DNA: TGTGCCAGCAGCTTAGGGCCAGGGGGAAATGAAAAACTGTTTTTT. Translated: CASSLGPGGNEKLFF. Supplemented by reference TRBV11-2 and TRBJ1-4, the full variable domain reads EAGVAQSPRYKIIEKRQSVAFWCNPISGHATLYWYQQILGQGPKLLIQFQNNGVVDDSQLPKDRFSAERLKGVDSTLKIQPAKLEDSAVYLCASSLGPGGNEKLFFGSGTQLSVL.

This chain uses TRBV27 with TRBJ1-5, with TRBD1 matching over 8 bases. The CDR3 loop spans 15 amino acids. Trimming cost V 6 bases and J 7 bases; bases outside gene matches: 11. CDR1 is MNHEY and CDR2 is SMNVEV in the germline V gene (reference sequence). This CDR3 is CASSQNPTGGQPQHF. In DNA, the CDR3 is TGTGCCAGCAGCCAGAATCCCACAGGGGGACAGCCCCAGCATTTT.

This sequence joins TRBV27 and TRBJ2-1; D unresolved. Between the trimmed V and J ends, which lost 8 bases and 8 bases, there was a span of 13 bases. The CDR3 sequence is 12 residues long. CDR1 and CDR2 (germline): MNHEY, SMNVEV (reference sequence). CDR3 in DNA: TGTGCCAGCGGCTACTCCCTCGATGAGCAGTTCTTC. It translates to CASGYSLDEQFF.